This TCR beta chain was recorded in a study of cytomegalovirus exposure and HLA in healthy donors. Findings of the study overall: Association of a missense DCLRE1C variant with TCR beta V- and J-gene trimming was reported in a later analysis. A later analysis linked 15,000 to 20,000 TCR beta sequences to HLA alleles at 0.05 false discovery rate.

The PCR contained 60 Vbeta and 13 Jbeta primers. TCRdb's table, derived via immunoSEQ multiplex PCR, lists solely in-frame clones and lacks some. The sample lists about 180,000 clones, around 75% occurring once. The germline gives CDR1 MDHEN, CDR2 SYDVKM. V dropped 4 bases and J dropped 6; count of bases not matched to a gene: 6. CDR3 length equals 15 residues. With regard to this clone: Its antigen is unidentified.

This receptor was obtained from a male donor in good health and CMV-seronegative. The sample was PBMCs. The rearrangement joins TRBV28 to TRBJ1-5; 10 bases map to TRBD1. CDR3 residues: CASSSGTGEGQPQHF. Written as DNA, the CDR3 is TGTGCCAGCAGTTCCGGGACAGGGGAAGGTCAGCCCCAGCATTTT.